This T cell receptor (beta chain) was retrieved from a study of cytomegalovirus exposure and HLA in healthy donors. Of note for this clone: Its antigen remains unidentified.

Trimming took 4 bases from V and 7 from J, leaving 7 bases between them. There are 10 residues in the CDR3. CDR1 is SQVTM and CDR2 is ANQGSEA in the germline V gene. Use of 60 Vbeta and 13 Jbeta primers characterized the PCR. TCRdb's copy holds only in-frame clones and misses some; the assay was immunoSEQ multiplex PCR. The profile covers approximately 150,000 clones, with roughly 82% appearing a single time and 5.7% taken by the ten largest. The study's findings and limits: Apart from CMV serostatus, no immune exposure information was available. With high specificity and sensitivity, the classifier reportedly diagnosed cytomegalovirus status. After further analysis at a later stage, roughly 16,000 TCR beta sequences were associated with HLA alleles at 0.05 false discovery rate.

The J gene is TRBJ1-1, the V gene TRBV29-1; unclear D gene. The clonotype was recovered from a man aged 25-45 years in good health and CMV-seropositive. What was sequenced was PBMCs. The CDR3 sequence: CSVVVGEAFF. The CDR3 nucleotides are TGCAGCGTTGTTGTCGGTGAAGCTTTCTTT.